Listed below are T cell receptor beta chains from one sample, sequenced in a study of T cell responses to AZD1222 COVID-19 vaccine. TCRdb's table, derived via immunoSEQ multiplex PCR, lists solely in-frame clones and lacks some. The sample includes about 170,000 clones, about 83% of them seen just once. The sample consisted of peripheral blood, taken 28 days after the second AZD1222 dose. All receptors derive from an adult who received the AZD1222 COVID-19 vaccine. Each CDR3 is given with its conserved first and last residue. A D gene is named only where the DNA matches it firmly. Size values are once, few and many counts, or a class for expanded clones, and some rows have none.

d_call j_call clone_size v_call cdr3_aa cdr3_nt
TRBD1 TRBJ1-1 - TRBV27 CASSLEETGVTEAFF TGTGCCAGCAGTTTAGAAGAGACAGGGGTCACTGAAGCTTTCTTT
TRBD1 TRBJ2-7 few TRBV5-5 CASSLVQGAYEQYF TGTGCCAGCAGCTTGGTACAGGGGGCCTACGAGCAGTACTTC
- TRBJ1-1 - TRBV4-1 CASSQTEVRTEAFF TGCGCCAGCAGCCAGACAGAAGTCAGGACTGAAGCTTTCTTT
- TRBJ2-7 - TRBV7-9 CASSLETGRGGEQYF TGTGCCAGCAGCTTGGAGACAGGGAGGGGAGGCGAGCAGTACTTC
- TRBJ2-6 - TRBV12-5 CASAAASDALLSGANVLTF TGTGCTAGTGCTGCCGCCTCGGACGCCCTCCTATCTGGGGCCAACGTCCTGACTTTC
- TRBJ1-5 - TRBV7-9 CASSPGTGIFPQHF TGTGCCAGCAGCCCCGGGACGGGGATTTTCCCCCAGCATTTT
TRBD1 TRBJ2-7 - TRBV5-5 CASSLQGVSYEQYF TGTGCCAGCAGCCTGCAGGGGGTGTCGTACGAGCAGTACTTC
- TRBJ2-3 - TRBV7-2 CASSFKGTDTQYF TGTGCCAGCAGCTTTAAGGGGACAGATACGCAGTATTTT
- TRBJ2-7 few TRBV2 CASSELGYEQYF TGTGCCAGCAGTGAGCTAGGATACGAGCAGTACTTC
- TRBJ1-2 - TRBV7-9 CASSQIQSYYGYTF TGTGCCAGCAGCCAAATCCAGAGTTACTATGGCTACACCTTC
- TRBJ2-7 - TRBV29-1 CSVAGAYEQYF TGCAGCGTAGCAGGGGCTTACGAGCAGTACTTC
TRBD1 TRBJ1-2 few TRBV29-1 CSSWTGNYGYTF TGCAGCTCTTGGACAGGGAACTATGGCTACACCTTC
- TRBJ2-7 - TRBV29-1 CSVRIAGVQGEQYF TGCAGCGTCCGGATCGCGGGGGTACAGGGCGAGCAGTACTTC
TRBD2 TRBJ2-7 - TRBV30 CAWTRGASGEEQYF TGTGCCTGGACCCGGGGGGCTAGCGGGGAGGAGCAGTACTTC
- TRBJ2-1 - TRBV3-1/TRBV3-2 CASSQDRGPYNEQFF TGTGCCAGCAGCCAAGATAGGGGACCCTACAATGAGCAGTTCTTC
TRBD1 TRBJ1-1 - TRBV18 CASSPSRGATEAFF TGTGCCAGCTCCCCATCCAGGGGGGCTACTGAAGCTTTCTTT
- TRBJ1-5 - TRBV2 CASRGRGNQPQHF TGTGCCAGCAGGGGGCGCGGGAATCAGCCCCAGCATTTT
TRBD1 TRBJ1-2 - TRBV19 CASSIAPGGSGYTF TGTGCCAGTAGTATAGCCCCAGGGGGCTCTGGCTACACCTTC
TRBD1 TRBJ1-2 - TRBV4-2 CASSQEVGQDNYGYTF TGTGCCAGCAGCCAAGAGGTAGGACAGGATAACTATGGCTACACCTTC
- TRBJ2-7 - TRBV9 CASSATAVPYEQYF TGTGCCAGCAGCGCGACGGCGGTCCCCTACGAGCAGTACTTC
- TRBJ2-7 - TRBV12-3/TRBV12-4 CASRNNYEQYF TGTGCCAGCAGGAACAACTACGAGCAGTACTTC
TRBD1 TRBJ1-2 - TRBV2 CASKGQTLVYGYTF TGTGCCAGCAAGGGACAGACGCTGGTTTATGGCTACACCTTC
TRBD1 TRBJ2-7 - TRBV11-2 CASSSRDRLPYEQYF TGTGCCAGCAGCTCCCGGGACAGGCTTCCCTACGAGCAGTACTTC
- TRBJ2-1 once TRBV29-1 CSVRDSLLRDEQFF TGCAGCGTACGAGACAGCCTTCTACGAGATGAGCAGTTCTTC
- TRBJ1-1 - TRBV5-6 CASSLSPVEAFF TGTGCCAGCAGCTTGTCGCCGGTAGAAGCTTTCTTT
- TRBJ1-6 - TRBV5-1 CASQLGSSYNSPLHF TGCGCCAGTCAACTGGGGAGCTCCTATAATTCACCCCTCCACTTT
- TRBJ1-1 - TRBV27 CASSFAGMGNTEAFF TGTGCCAGCAGTTTTGCAGGGATGGGGAACACTGAAGCTTTCTTT
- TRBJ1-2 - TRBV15 CATSRDPGPYGYTF TGTGCCACCAGCAGAGATCCCGGGCCCTATGGCTACACCTTC
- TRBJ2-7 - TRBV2 CASRPLGSPYEQYF TGTGCCAGCAGGCCCTTGGGGAGTCCCTACGAGCAGTACTTC
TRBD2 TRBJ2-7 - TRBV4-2 CASSQEGGLAEYEQYF TGTGCCAGCAGCCAGGAGGGGGGACTAGCCGAATACGAGCAGTACTTC
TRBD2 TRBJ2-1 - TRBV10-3 CAISEGTSGAPYNEQFF TGTGCCATCAGTGAGGGGACTAGCGGGGCCCCATACAATGAGCAGTTCTTC
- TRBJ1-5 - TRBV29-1 CSVLQGSGQPQHF TGCAGCGTTCTACAGGGTTCGGGTCAGCCCCAGCATTTT
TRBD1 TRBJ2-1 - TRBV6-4 CASSAGQGVPSYNEQFF TGTGCCAGCAGTGCGGGACAGGGGGTTCCCTCTTACAATGAGCAGTTCTTC
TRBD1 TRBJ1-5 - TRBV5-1 CASSSTGGVQPQHF TGCGCCAGCAGCAGCACAGGGGGAGTTCAGCCCCAGCATTTT
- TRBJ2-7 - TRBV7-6 CASSAVGLEQYF TGTGCCAGCAGCGCTGTTGGTTTGGAGCAGTACTTC
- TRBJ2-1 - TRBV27 CASSHTVGRNEQFF TGTGCCAGCAGTCACACCGTGGGGCGGAATGAGCAGTTCTTC
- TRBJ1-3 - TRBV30 CTWSAGAGNTIYF TGTACCTGGAGTGCCGGGGCTGGAAACACCATATATTTT
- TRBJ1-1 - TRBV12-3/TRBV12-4 CASSPPGGSEAFF TGTGCCAGCAGTCCCCCTGGGGGGAGTGAAGCTTTCTTT
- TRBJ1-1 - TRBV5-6 CASSLGYTEAFF TGTGCCAGCAGCTTAGGTTACACTGAAGCTTTCTTT
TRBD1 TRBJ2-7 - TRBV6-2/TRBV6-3 CASSYFGQGSPYEQYF TGTGCCAGCAGTTACTTCGGACAGGGGAGCCCCTACGAGCAGTACTTC
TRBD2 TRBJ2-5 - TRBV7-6 CASSSGVLAGPFETQYF TGTGCCAGCAGCTCCGGGGTATTAGCGGGGCCTTTCGAGACCCAGTACTTC